This TCR beta chain was sequenced during a study of shared clonotypes between healthy human individuals. Study-wide findings and caveats: Non-shared clonotypes displayed generation probabilities falling below those of clonotypes present in all four donors.

CD8 memory combined CD45RO+ cells with CCR7-negative CD45RA+ TemRA cells. Germline V gene lookup returns CDR1 SGHAT and CDR2 FQNNGV. The CDR3 is 17 amino acids. Unmatched junction bases numbered 12, after V lost 5 bases and J lost 4 bases. Here immunoSEQ multiplex PCR was the method, and the copy in TCRdb shows in-frame clones only, minus some. The profile shows more than 550,000 clones, 80% to 95% of them singletons. Details on this clone: Its specificity is unknown.

The J gene is TRBJ2-1, the V gene TRBV11-2; 9 bases are a match to TRBD2. The sequencing input was memory CD8+ T cells from PBMCs. Stated subset: CD45RO+ cells pooled with CCR7-negative TemRA cells. The TCR sequence derives from a man between 18 and 35 years old in good health. Some clones in this sample may be carry-over from other donors' samples. CDR3 sequence: CASSLTSGKLTYNEQFF. The CDR3 DNA reads TGTGCCAGCAGCCTGACTAGCGGAAAATTGACGTACAATGAGCAGTTCTTC.